Following are 15 T cell receptor beta chains from one sample sequenced in a study of blood T cells in healthy people across ages. Sample-barcoded 5' priming and a J-beta primer mix drove a second PCR of about 7 to 11 cycles. TCRdb passed the 5' RACE reads through MiXCR, listing each CDR3 protein once. Of some 690,000 distinct CDR3 sequences in the sample, 22% are singletons; the top ten hold around 21%. The sample was blood. These receptor sequences come from a man in his sixties or seventies in good health.

V is TRBV4-3 and J is TRBJ1-2, with D tentatively TRBD1 (6 bases). Germline V lookup: CDR1 LGHNA, CDR2 YSLEER. CDR3 size: 15 residues. V was clipped by 0 bases and J by 4 bases, with 12 bases between them. The CDR3 DNA sequence: TGCGCCAGCAGCCAAGAAACAGGGTTCGGCTATGGCTACACCTTC. The encoded protein is CASSQETGFGYGYTF.

V gene TRBV7-9 combines with J gene TRBJ2-1, with 7 bases that match TRBD2. The V gene's germline CDR1 is SEHNR and CDR2 FQNEAQ (reference sequence). V trimming: 1 base; J trimming: 7 bases; junction bases outside the gene matches: 7. The CDR3 extends over 15 amino acids. The chain's CDR3 is CASSLGRGVSNEQFF. The CDR3 DNA sequence: TGTGCCAGCAGCTTAGGACGGGGGGTCAGTAATGAGCAGTTCTTC. Combining the CDR3 with reference TRBV7-9 and TRBJ2-1 gives the whole variable domain DTGVSQNPRHKITKRGQNVTFRCDPISEHNRLYWYRQTLGQGPEFLTYFQNEAQLEKSRLLSDRFSAERPKGSFSTLEIQRTEQGDSAMYLCASSLGRGVSNEQFFGPGTRLTVL.

This clonotype was picked up a small number of times. The chain combines TRBV20-1 with TRBJ2-1; D might be TRBD1 (9 bases). The CDR3 extends over 13 amino acids. V shed 7 bases and J shed 8 bases, with 18 bases lying between them. Germline loops: CDR1 DFQATT, CDR2 SNEGSKA (reference sequence). In DNA, the CDR3 is TGCAGTGAGGGACAGGGCGGGGGGCATGAGCAGTTCTTC. This codes for CSEGQGGGHEQFF.

V and J are TRBV29-1 and TRBJ1-3, with TRBD1 as a possible D gene (6 bases). The ends were cut back, 4 bases at V and 3 bases at J, with 19 bases in the middle. The germline CDR1 and CDR2 sequences are SQVTM and ANQGSEA. CDR3 length: 16 amino acids. CDR3 sequence: CSVGERTGIGGNTIYF. DNA for the CDR3: TGCAGCGTTGGGGAACGAACAGGGATTGGTGGAAACACCATATATTTT. The full variable domain, its missing parts supplied by reference TRBV29-1 and TRBJ1-3, is SAVISQKPSRDICQRGTSLTIQCQVDSQVTMMFWYRQQPGQSLTLIATANQGSEATYESGFVIDKFPISRPNLTFSTLTVSNMSPEDSSIYLCSVGERTGIGGNTIYFGEGSWLTVV.

There are a few counts of this clonotype. The chain is built from TRBV3-1 and TRBJ2-1; TRBD1 is a possible D gene (5 bases). Trimming cost V 6 bases and J 0 bases, with 12 bases left between them. CDR1 LGHDT and CDR2 YNNKEL come from the germline V gene (reference sequence). This CDR3 contains 15 residues. CDR3 nucleotide sequence: TGTGCCAGCAGGCCTCAGGGAAACTCCTACAATGAGCAGTTCTTC. It yields the protein CASRPQGNSYNEQFF.

This clonotype was recorded a few times. The chain carries TRBV29-1 and TRBJ1-1; D is uncertain. The germline V and J ends were trimmed by 2 bases and 1 base, with 5 bases remaining between them. CDR3 length: 12 residues. Germline V gene data show CDR1 as SQVTM and CDR2 as ANQGSEA. The CDR3 here is CSVEQSNTEAFF. Here the CDR3 DNA reads TGCAGCGTTGAACAGTCGAACACTGAAGCTTTCTTT.

The rearrangement uses TRBV5-1 and TRBJ2-3, with D perhaps TRBD1 or TRBD2 (6 bases each). Per germline, CDR1 SGHRS and CDR2 YFSETQ. CDR3 size: 15 residues. With 7 bases removed from V and 0 bases from J, the gap between germline ends came to 15 bases. This CDR3 reads CASRLGGQSTDTQYF. The CDR3 region has the DNA TGCGCCAGCCGACTCGGGGGACAAAGCACAGATACGCAGTATTTT.

This clonotype was seen more than once but under ten times. CDR3 region: CASSGQRGSVFYEQYF. In DNA form, the CDR3 reads TGTGCCAGCAGTGGGCAGCGGGGGAGTGTCTTCTACGAGCAGTACTTC. This rearrangement joins TRBV2 to TRBJ2-7; 8 nucleotides line up with TRBD2. Losses at the gene ends were 4 bases for V and 3 bases for J; bases not matched to a gene: 11. Germline-derived CDR1 and CDR2 are SNHLY and FYNNEI. The CDR3 is made up of 16 amino acids.

This chain links TRBV1 with TRBJ2-2; the table's D call, TRBD2, was not checked against the DNA. TRBV1 is assigned pseudogene status. CDR3 length equals 17 residues. The CDR3 nucleotides are TGCACCAGCAGCCAAGATAGGAGGGGCTCGAACACCGGGGAGCTGTTTTTT. Residues: CTSSQDRRGSNTGELFF.

The chain recombines TRBV23-1 with TRBJ2-7, with D possibly called TRBD1 or TRBD2 (5 bases each). TRBV23-1 counts as an open reading frame of uncertain function. Trimming took 0 bases from V and 4 from J, leaving 7 bases between them. The CDR3 has 13 residues. The CDR3 bases are TGCGCCAGCAGTCAATCTGAGGGGTACGAGCAGTACGTC. Translating gives CASSQSEGYEQYV.

The CDR3 protein is CASSVGQGAVEQFF. For the CDR3, the DNA is TGTGCCAGCTCGGTTGGACAGGGGGCGGTTGAGCAGTTCTTC. This rearrangement joins TRBV18 to TRBJ2-1; TRBD1 agrees at 11 bases. CDR1 and CDR2 from the germline V gene are KGHSH and LQKENI. Trimming cost V 6 bases and J 9 bases; bases outside gene matches: 7. This CDR3 has 14 amino acids.

The chain uses TRBV5-1 and TRBJ2-7, with D possibly being TRBD2 (5 bases). Germline V gene data show CDR1 as SGHRS and CDR2 as YFSETQ. CDR3 size: 16 residues. Trimming cost V 6 bases and J 0 bases, with 19 bases left between them. CDR3 residues: CASTKHALEGSYEQYF. CDR3 nucleotides: TGCGCCAGCACCAAACATGCCCTAGAGGGCTCCTACGAGCAGTACTTC.

The V call is TRBV12-3 or TRBV12-4, the J call TRBJ2-1; TRBD1 matches at 7 bases. The CDR3 is made up of 16 amino acids. With V trimmed by 2 bases and J by 5 bases, 9 bases remained unmatched. CDR3 nucleotide sequence: TGTGCCAGCAGTTTATTAGGCCAGGGGGACAACAATGAGCAGTTCTTC. Protein: CASSLLGQGDNNEQFF.

A few counts support this clonotype. V gene TRBV20-1 combines with J gene TRBJ2-3; no clear D. The germline V gene encodes CDR1 DFQATT and CDR2 SNEGSKA (reference sequence). The CDR3 is made up of 14 amino acids. The V end lost 5 bases, the J end lost 0 bases, and 12 bases lay between the germline ends. The DNA of the CDR3 is TGCAGTGCTGCTGCTTTCCTTAGCACAGATACGCAGTATTTT. Translating gives CSAAAFLSTDTQYF.

The sample holds many counts of this clonotype. The rearrangement joins TRBV7-9 to TRBJ2-2; D unresolved. This CDR3 has 13 residues. The V gene lost 7 bases and the J gene lost 9 bases, with 15 bases spanning the gap. The germline CDR1 and CDR2 sequences are SEHNR and FQNEAQ (reference sequence). The chain's CDR3 is CASTLKGPWELFF. CDR3 coding DNA: TGTGCCAGCACCCTAAAAGGCCCCTGGGAGCTGTTTTTT.